Presented here are 10 T cell receptor beta chains from one specimen sequenced in a study of cytomegalovirus exposure and HLA in healthy donors. Primers included in the PCR were 60 Vbeta and 13 Jbeta primers. Produced via immunoSEQ multiplex PCR; TCRdb's table is partial and in-frame only. The sample carries 55,000 to 75,000 clones, roughly four fifths recorded once. The sample consisted of PBMCs. All receptors derive from a woman in her twenties or thirties in good health and CMV-seropositive.

The chain carries TRBV5-1 and TRBJ2-3; 7 nucleotides line up with TRBD2. This CDR3 has 15 amino acids. The ends lost 6 bases at V and 0 bases at J; junction bases unmatched: 7. CDR1 and CDR2 from the germline V gene are SGHRS and YFSETQ. The CDR3 loop is CASTVTSSSTDTQYF. The CDR3 DNA is TGCGCCAGCACCGTGACTAGCTCTAGCACAGATACGCAGTATTTT. Together with reference TRBV5-1 and TRBJ2-3, the CDR3 gives the full variable domain: KAGVTQTPRYLIKTRGQQVTLSCSPISGHRSVSWYQQTPGQGLQFLFEYFSETQRNKGNFPGRFSGRQFSNSRSEMNVSTLELGDSALYLCASTVTSSSTDTQYFGPGTRLTVL.

This chain's CDR3 is CASRFRQGNQPQHF. Here the CDR3 DNA reads TGTGCCAGCAGATTCCGACAGGGCAATCAGCCCCAGCATTTT. This chain joins TRBV6-1 and TRBJ1-5; D might be TRBD1 (6 bases). CDR1 is MNHNS and CDR2 is SASEGT in the germline V gene. Trimming stripped 6 bases from V and 2 bases from J, with 11 bases between. This CDR3 spans 14 amino acids.

The chain employs TRBV28 and TRBJ2-1; D may be TRBD2 (5 bases). Trimming stripped 1 base from V and 3 bases from J, with 13 bases between. This CDR3 has 16 residues. Germline CDR1 MDHEN, CDR2 SYDVKM. The CDR3 DNA is TGTGCCAGCAGTTTATACGGGGTTACGGACTACAATGAGCAGTTCTTC. Translation: CASSLYGVTDYNEQFF.

The chain has TRBV6-6 and TRBJ1-2; D is unclear. The CDR3 loop spans 14 amino acids. CDR1 MNHNY and CDR2 SVGAGI come from the germline V gene (reference sequence). The germline V and J ends were trimmed by 1 base and 2 bases, with 8 bases remaining between them. The CDR3 DNA sequence: TGTGCCAGCAGTTACTTGTCCGAGAACTATGGCTACACCTTC. Its translation is CASSYLSENYGYTF.

The gene calls are TRBV5-4 and TRBJ2-5; the match to TRBD2 covers 11 bases. Germline lookup yields CDR1 SGHNT and CDR2 YYREEE (reference sequence). The CDR3 runs to 15 residues. The V segment lost 1 base and the J segment 2 bases; nucleotides outside the gene matches: 1. The CDR3 DNA is TGTGCCAGCAGCTTGCTAGCGGGAGGTCAAGAGACCCAGTACTTC. Translated: CASSLLAGGQETQYF.

This clone has more than one count but fewer than ten. V gene TRBV19 combines with J gene TRBJ2-7, with 7 bases aligning to TRBD2. In germline, CDR1 is LNHDA, CDR2 SQIVND (reference sequence). This CDR3 is 17 amino acids long. The ends lost 3 bases at V and 1 base at J; junction bases unmatched: 12. The CDR3 bases are TGTGCCAGTAGTATGGTCGTCGCGGCTAGCGGTTCCTACGAGCAGTACTTC. Translation gives CASSMVVAASGSYEQYF.

The chain combines TRBV7-8 with TRBJ1-4; D is undetermined. Trimming removed 7 bases at V and 7 bases at J, with 16 bases between. Germline V lookup: CDR1 SGHVS, CDR2 FQNEAQ. The length of the CDR3 is 14 residues. The CDR3 DNA follows: TGTGCCAGCACCCTTAGGCTCGGAGGTGAAAAACTGTTTTTT. Its protein is CASTLRLGGEKLFF.

The genes are TRBV4-1 and TRBJ2-1; 8 bases line up with TRBD2. The ends lost 1 base at V and 2 bases at J; junction bases unmatched: 4. The CDR3 is 16 amino acids. The germline V gene encodes CDR1 MGHRA and CDR2 YSYEKL. The CDR3 sequence is CASSQGVLAAYNEQFF. Written as DNA, the CDR3 is TGCGCCAGCAGCCAAGGTGTACTAGCGGCCTACAATGAGCAGTTCTTC.

The V gene is TRBV5-1, the J gene TRBJ1-2; the D is unclear. Germline V CDR1 and CDR2: SGHRS, YFSETQ. The CDR3 length is 15 residues. V lost 0 bases and J 5 bases, leaving 14 bases between the germline ends. The CDR3 DNA is TGCGCCAGCAGCTTGGCCGGGGTTGGAGGTTATGGCTACACCTTC. Its protein product is CASSLAGVGGYGYTF.

The J gene is TRBJ2-5, the V gene TRBV7-9; tentatively, D is TRBD1 (5 bases). V was shortened by 5 bases and J by 5 bases, with 18 bases between the two germline ends. From germline, CDR1 is SEHNR and CDR2 FQNEAQ (reference sequence). The CDR3 spans 15 residues. CDR3 amino acids: CASSPLFVGHETQYF. CDR3 nucleotide sequence: TGTGCCAGCAGCCCCTTGTTTGTTGGACATGAGACCCAGTACTTC.